A single sample is the source of the 7 T cell receptor beta chains below, sequenced in a study of T cells in Graves' hyperthyroidism and ophthalmopathy. Amplified TCR beta CDR3 regions came from RNA transcripts. With the HTBI primer set, the TCR CDR3 went through a first round of RT-PCR. Using its own MiXCR run on the multiplex PCR reads, TCRdb lists one record per CDR3 protein. This sample has 560,000 or so distinct CDR3 sequences, with around 45% found just once. Sequenced material: peripheral blood or thyroid tissue (not recorded which). Receptors originate from a woman between 18 and 29 years old with Graves' hyperthyroidism.

The table lists this clonotype with a few counts. This chain uses TRBV10-3 with TRBJ1-6, with TRBD1 as a possible D gene (6 bases). The CDR3 contains 16 residues. CDR1 is ENHRY and CDR2 is SYGVKD in the germline V gene. Trimming took off 3 bases at V and 8 bases at J, with 17 bases between the two ends. CDR3 region: CAISDIGTQGYSPLHF. CDR3 in DNA: TGTGCCATCAGTGACATCGGGACACAAGGATATTCACCCCTCCACTTT.

In its sample, this clonotype was seen once. The chain combines TRBV10-3 with TRBJ2-7; the D gene is possibly TRBD2 (5 bases). CDR3 size: 13 residues. Per the germline V gene, CDR1 is ENHRY and CDR2 is SYGVKD. V was shortened by 5 bases and J by 6 bases, with 14 bases between the two germline ends. As DNA, the CDR3 is TGTGCCATCAGTCGCGGGCGCCCTTCCGAGCAGTACTTC. Residues: CAISRGRPSEQYF.

At least ten counts were recorded for this clonotype. The rearrangement uses TRBV7-9 and TRBJ2-5; D unresolved. Germline CDR1 SEHNR, CDR2 FQNEAQ (reference sequence). The V end was cut by 5 bases, the J end by 2 bases, with 9 bases between. CDR3 size: 13 residues. The CDR3 coding sequence is TGTGCCAGCAGCCGCAACGCACAAGAGACCCAGTACTTC. It codes for CASSRNAQETQYF. Combining the CDR3 with reference TRBV7-9 and TRBJ2-5 gives the whole variable domain DTGVSQNPRHKITKRGQNVTFRCDPISEHNRLYWYRQTLGQGPEFLTYFQNEAQLEKSRLLSDRFSAERPKGSFSTLEIQRTEQGDSAMYLCASSRNAQETQYFGPGTRLLVL.

V gene TRBV29-1 combines with J gene TRBJ1-2; 10 bases agree with TRBD1. The CDR3 extends over 11 amino acids. The germline CDR1 and CDR2 sequences are SQVTM and ANQGSEA. V lost 8 bases, J lost 7 bases, and 4 bases stayed unmatched. CDR3 region: CSIRDRGGYTF. CDR3 DNA: TGCAGCATCCGGGACAGGGGTGGCTACACCTTC.

The V call is TRBV7-9, the J call TRBJ2-7; 8 nucleotides agree with TRBD1. The CDR3 length is 16 residues. V trimming: 1 base; J trimming: 5 bases; junction bases outside the gene matches: 10. Germline assignment: CDR1 SEHNR and CDR2 FQNEAQ (reference sequence). CDR3 sequence: CASSLVRTGRVDEQYF. The CDR3 region has the DNA TGTGCCAGCAGCTTAGTCCGGACAGGGAGAGTCGACGAGCAGTACTTC.

Notes on this clonotype: A much larger clonotype is one base distant, so this may be a read error. This chain joins TRBV2 and TRBJ1-2, with 7 bases matching TRBD1. Germline V gene sequence: CDR1 SNHLY, CDR2 FYNNEI. The length of the CDR3 is 13 residues. The CDR3 region is CAGSSDRVDGYTF. The DNA for the CDR3 is TGTGCCGGCAGTTCCGACAGGGTGGATGGCTACACCTTC.

The chain joins TRBV7-9 to TRBJ1-4, with 7 bases matching TRBD1. Germline lookup yields CDR1 SEHNR and CDR2 FQNEAQ (reference sequence). The trim removed 6 bases at V and 3 bases at J, leaving 4 bases unmatched. This CDR3 is 14 amino acids long. DNA of the CDR3: TGTGCCAGCAGGAGGACAGGCCCTAATGAAAAACTGTTTTTT. This gives the protein CASRRTGPNEKLFF.